This entry lists 10 T cell receptor beta chains sequenced from one sample in a study of control samples from healthy donors and cancer patients. Sequencing used immunoSEQ multiplex PCR; TCRdb keeps in-frame clones, though not all of them. The sample has hundreds of thousands of clones, around 80% seen once; the top ten hold about an eighth. Material for sequencing was PBMCs. These receptor sequences come from a woman aged 55-70 years with lung cancer.

A single count supports this clone. This chain uses TRBV4-1 with TRBJ2-1; 10 bases match TRBD2. There are 16 residues in the CDR3. The J segment lost 6 bases and the V segment lost 1 base, leaving 6 bases of the junction unmatched. The germline V gene encodes CDR1 MGHRA and CDR2 YSYEKL. The CDR3 DNA sequence: TGCGCCAGCAGCCAAGTTGCCAGCGGGGGGGCCAATGAGCAGTTCTTC. The encoded protein is CASSQVASGGANEQFF.

The rearrangement uses TRBV2 and TRBJ2-7; D call uncertain. The CDR3 is 14 amino acids. V was trimmed by 8 bases and J by 2 bases, leaving 16 bases between them. CDR1 is SNHLY and CDR2 is FYNNEI in the germline V gene. CDR3 sequence (DNA): TGTGCCAGCCACGTCCCCCGGACGACCTACGAGCAGTACTTC. Its protein product is CASHVPRTTYEQYF.

The gene calls are TRBV2 and TRBJ2-3, with D possibly being TRBD1 (6 bases). Germline V gene sequence: CDR1 SNHLY, CDR2 FYNNEI. The germline V and J ends were trimmed by 7 bases and 2 bases, with 13 bases remaining between them. This CDR3 comprises 14 residues. The CDR3 protein is CASTKDSHTDTQYF. For the CDR3, the DNA is TGTGCCAGCACAAAGGACAGCCACACAGATACGCAGTATTTT.

The rearrangement uses TRBV20-1 and TRBJ1-4; D gene ambiguous. V lost 4 bases to trimming and J lost 7 bases, with 4 bases between them. Germline lookup yields CDR1 DFQATT and CDR2 SNEGSKA (reference sequence). CDR3 length: 10 amino acids. The CDR3 DNA reads TGCAGTGCTAAGGTTGAAAAACTGTTTTTT. Its protein is CSAKVEKLFF.

This clone was detected many times. The V and J genes are TRBV7-8 and TRBJ2-7; D uncertain. Germline CDR1 SGHVS, CDR2 FQNEAQ. Trimming left V 1 base short and J 3 bases short, with 7 bases between. The CDR3 totals 13 residues. The CDR3 nucleotides are TGTGCCAGCAGCTTAGGGAATTACTACGAGCAGTACTTC. It is translated as CASSLGNYYEQYF.

The table lists this clone with a few counts. The J gene is TRBJ1-1, the V gene TRBV27; TRBD1 matches at 9 bases. The CDR3 loop spans 15 amino acids. CDR1 is MNHEY, CDR2 SMNVEV, per germline (reference sequence). The V segment lost 5 bases and the J segment 4 bases; nucleotides outside the gene matches: 8. CDR3 amino acids: CASSAGQGRGTEAFF. The CDR3 nucleotides are TGTGCCAGCAGTGCGGGACAGGGTAGGGGCACTGAAGCTTTCTTT.

This clone was picked up a small number of times. The rearrangement uses TRBV7-8 and TRBJ2-3; perhaps TRBD2 as D (5 bases). The CDR3 loop spans 15 amino acids. Germline CDR1 SGHVS, CDR2 FQNEAQ. Trimming cost V 2 bases and J 3 bases, with 12 bases left between them. The CDR3: CASSLNLAGTDTQYF. CDR3 bases: TGTGCCAGCAGCTTAAATCTAGCCGGGACAGATACGCAGTATTTT.

This clone is a singleton in its sample. The chain has TRBV18 and TRBJ1-2; D remains ambiguous. There are 14 residues in the CDR3. Germline CDR1 reads KGHSH; CDR2 reads LQKENI. V dropped 3 bases and J dropped 0 bases, with 8 bases sitting between them. The CDR3 loop reads CASSPRQPNYGYTF. CDR3 nucleotides: TGTGCCAGCTCACCGCGGCAGCCTAACTATGGCTACACCTTC.

This clone has a count of ten or more. The CDR3 sequence: CASSKALWGQGKWTEAFF. DNA of the CDR3: TGTGCCAGCAGCAAAGCGCTATGGGGGCAGGGAAAGTGGACTGAAGCTTTCTTT. The chain uses TRBV21-1 and TRBJ1-1; the table names TRBD1, a call not compared with the DNA. TRBV21-1 is a documented pseudogene. The CDR3 is made up of 18 amino acids.

This clone was detected once. The V and J genes are TRBV5-6 and TRBJ2-1; possibly TRBD2 for D (6 bases). The CDR3 runs 16 residues. Germline V CDR1 and CDR2: SGHDT, YYEEEE. Trimming took off 4 bases at V and 0 bases at J, with 14 bases between the two ends. The CDR3, as DNA: TGTGCCAGCAGCCTTGGGACTTTTAGCTCCTACAATGAGCAGTTCTTC. It yields the protein CASSLGTFSSYNEQFF. Combining the CDR3 with reference TRBV5-6 and TRBJ2-1 gives the whole variable domain DAGVTQSPTHLIKTRGQQVTLRCSPKSGHDTVSWYQQALGQGPQFIFQYYEEEERQRGNFPDRFSGHQFPNYSSELNVNALLLGDSALYLCASSLGTFSSYNEQFFGPGTRLTVL.